A selection of T cell receptor beta chains follows, all from one sample in a study of cytomegalovirus exposure and HLA in healthy donors. Measured with immunoSEQ multiplex PCR; TCRdb has only the in-frame clones, and not every one. The table records 65,000 to 85,000 clones, roughly two thirds of them present only once. The sequencing input was PBMCs. These receptors all stem from a man in his sixties in good health and CMV-seropositive. Each CDR3 is given with its conserved first and last residue. A D gene is named only where the DNA matches it firmly. Clone size appears in some rows only: once, few, many, or a class for an expanded clone.

size	J	D	V	DNA	CDR3
.	TRBJ2-1	.	TRBV5-6	TGTGCCAGCAGCACCGGGACTCTAGGCTACAATGAGCAGTTCTTC	CASSTGTLGYNEQFF
few	TRBJ2-1	TRBD2	TRBV19	TGTGCCAGTAGTACCCCAGCCCTAGCGGGAGGGTACAATGAGCAGTTCTTC	CASSTPALAGGYNEQFF
few	TRBJ2-5	TRBD2	TRBV6-5	TGTGCCAGCACCATCCGGGCGGGGGGGTCGGGGACCCAGTACTTC	CASTIRAGGSGTQYF
.	TRBJ2-7	TRBD2	TRBV7-3	TGTGCCAGCAGCTTAAGCCCGGGAGGAGGCTACGAGCAGTACTTC	CASSLSPGGGYEQYF
few	TRBJ2-7	TRBD1	TRBV4-1	TGCGCCAGCAGCCAAGATCAATGGGACAGGGGCTACGAGCAGTACTTC	CASSQDQWDRGYEQYF
.	TRBJ1-1	.	TRBV27	TGTGCCAGCAGTAAGGGGAGGGGTGACACTGAAGCTTTCTTT	CASSKGRGDTEAFF
.	TRBJ1-1	.	TRBV5-1	TGCGCCAGCAGCTGGGGAGGCACTGAAGCTTTCTTT	CASSWGGTEAFF
.	TRBJ2-1	TRBD2	TRBV4-2	TGTGCCAGCAGCCAAGAAGGACTAGCGGGGGCAAATGAGCAGTTCTTC	CASSQEGLAGANEQFF
.	TRBJ1-3	.	TRBV4-2	TGTGCCAGCAGCCAAGGGGTAGGGGGAGTATCTGGAAACACCATATATTTT	CASSQGVGGVSGNTIYF
.	TRBJ2-7	.	TRBV7-2	TGTGCCAGCAGCTTGGTTAGTGGGCGCTCCTACGAGCAGTACTTC	CASSLVSGRSYEQYF
.	TRBJ1-1	TRBD1	TRBV5-6	TGTGCCAGCAGCCCACAGGGGACGGGGGACACTGAAGCTTTCTTT	CASSPQGTGDTEAFF
.	TRBJ2-5	TRBD2	TRBV19	TGTGCCAGTAGTGGCACAGCGGGAGGGCGGACCCAGTACTTC	CASSGTAGGRTQYF
.	TRBJ1-5	.	TRBV9	TGTGCCAGCAGCGTGGGGCCTGCGAGTCAGCCCCAGCATTTT	CASSVGPASQPQHF
.	TRBJ1-1	TRBD1	TRBV7-6	TGTGCCAGCAGCTTCGGGACAGGGTTTGGAGCTTTCTTT	CASSFGTGFGAFF
.	TRBJ2-5	TRBD1	TRBV5-1	TGCGCCAGCAGCTTTGACAGGGGTCAAGAGACCCAGTACTTC	CASSFDRGQETQYF
.	TRBJ2-1	TRBD2	TRBV7-9	TGTGCCAGCAGCCCCCGGATAGCGGGGTACAATGAGCAGTTCTTC	CASSPRIAGYNEQFF
.	TRBJ2-7	.	TRBV5-6	TGTGCCAGCAGCCAGGAGGGCTACGAGCAGTACTTC	CASSQEGYEQYF
.	TRBJ2-7	.	TRBV28	TGTGCCAGCAGCCACCCCCGCGGAGACAGCAGGAGGGGGCCCTACGAGCAGTACTTC	CASSHPRGDSRRGPYEQYF
.	TRBJ2-3	TRBD2	TRBV7-2	TGTGCCAGCAGCTTCCGGCACGGGACTAGCTCAGATACGCAGTATTTT	CASSFRHGTSSDTQYF
.	TRBJ1-5	TRBD1	TRBV9	TGTGCCAGCAGCGTAGGGGACAGCGGTCCCAATCAGCCCCAGCATTTT	CASSVGDSGPNQPQHF
.	TRBJ1-2	.	TRBV4-3	TGCGCCAGCAGCCAAGATTTTGAGGCCCTAATGAACTATGGCTACACCTTC	CASSQDFEALMNYGYTF
.	TRBJ2-1	TRBD2	TRBV10-3	TGTGCCATCAGGGGCGGGGGAGCGGGGGGCTACAATGAGCAGTTCTTC	CAIRGGGAGGYNEQFF
.	TRBJ1-2	.	TRBV5-5	TGTGCCAGCAGCTCCATCAGGGTCTCCGATGGCTACACCTTC	CASSSIRVSDGYTF
once	TRBJ2-1	.	TRBV7-2	TGTGCCAGCAGCCCTATAAATGAGCAGTTCTTC	CASSPINEQFF
.	TRBJ2-7	.	TRBV5-1	TGCGCCAGCAGCTTGGACCCGACAGGCTGGGACTACGAGCAGTACTTC	CASSLDPTGWDYEQYF
.	TRBJ2-5	.	TRBV27	TGTGCCACCCCACGCACGGGGTGGGGAGAGACCCAGTACTTC	CATPRTGWGETQYF
.	TRBJ1-4	.	TRBV6-5	TGTGCCAGCAGTATCTCAGGGGCTACGAATGAAAAACTGTTTTTT	CASSISGATNEKLFF
.	TRBJ2-3	TRBD2	TRBV27	TGTGCCAGCAGTTTAAGGGACTACACAGATACGCAGTATTTT	CASSLRDYTDTQYF
once	TRBJ2-7	TRBD1	TRBV27	TGTGCCAGCAGTCTGTCTGACAGGGCTGGCGAGCAGTACTTC	CASSLSDRAGEQYF